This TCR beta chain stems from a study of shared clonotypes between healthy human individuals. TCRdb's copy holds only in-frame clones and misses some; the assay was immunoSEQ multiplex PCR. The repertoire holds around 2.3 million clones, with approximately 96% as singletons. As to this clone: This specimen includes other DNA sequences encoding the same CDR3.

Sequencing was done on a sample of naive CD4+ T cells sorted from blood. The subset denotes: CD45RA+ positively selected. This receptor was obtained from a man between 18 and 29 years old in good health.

CDR3 protein: CASSLVRANTEAFF. The CDR3 nucleotides read TGCGCCAGCAGCTTGGTGAGAGCGAACACTGAAGCTTTCTTT. The J gene is TRBJ1-1, the V gene TRBV5-1; D is uncertain. Germline V CDR1 and CDR2: SGHRS, YFSETQ. The CDR3 is 14 amino acids. The V end lost 0 bases, the J end lost 1 base, and 7 bases lay between the germline ends. The complete variable domain, with remaining parts taken from reference TRBV5-1 and TRBJ1-1, reads KAGVTQTPRYLIKTRGQQVTLSCSPISGHRSVSWYQQTPGQGLQFLFEYFSETQRNKGNFPGRFSGRQFSNSRSEMNVSTLELGDSALYLCASSLVRANTEAFFGQGTRLTVV.